The TCR beta chain under discussion was sequenced for a study of T cell responses to AZD1222 COVID-19 vaccine. For the study at large: Some second doses came at about 4 weeks and others at about 12 weeks; these were pooled.

From germline, CDR1 is MNHEY and CDR2 SVGEGT. V was trimmed by 2 bases and J by 1 base, leaving 5 bases between them. The CDR3 is 13 residues long. Measured with immunoSEQ multiplex PCR; TCRdb has only the in-frame clones, and not every one. The sample contains 100,000 to 150,000 clones, 65% to 90% of which appear only once. The sample was peripheral blood, taken on day 0 of AZD1222 vaccination. The rearrangement uses TRBV6-2 or TRBV6-3 and TRBJ1-1, with unresolved D. The source of this sequence is an adult in good health. The CDR3 sequence is CASSYDPNTEAFF. CDR3 bases: TGTGCCAGCAGTTACGATCCGAACACTGAAGCTTTCTTT.